The 14 T cell receptor beta chains below come from one sample, sequenced in a study of T cell changes during pregnancy in multiple sclerosis. Sequencing used immunoSEQ multiplex PCR; TCRdb keeps in-frame clones, though not all of them. Altogether tens of thousands of clones are present, around nine tenths being singletons, with the ten largest covering 1.2%. The sample was peripheral blood, taken in the third trimester of pregnancy. These receptors all come from a female donor with multiple sclerosis, enrolled in a pregnancy study.

This chain links TRBV5-6 with TRBJ2-1; 7 bases are shared with TRBD2. Germline assignment: CDR1 SGHDT and CDR2 YYEEEE. The CDR3 length is 15 residues. Trimming at V came to 1 base and at J to 7 bases, leaving 8 bases not matched to a gene. The CDR3 spells CASSLIRTSKNEQFF. DNA for the CDR3: TGTGCCAGCAGCTTGATCCGGACTAGTAAGAATGAGCAGTTCTTC.

The chain employs TRBV30 and TRBJ1-4, with D possibly matching TRBD1 (5 bases). The CDR3 runs to 13 residues. Germline CDR1 and CDR2: GTSNPN and SVGIG (reference sequence). V was trimmed by 3 bases and J by 8 bases, leaving 13 bases between them. The CDR3 bases are TGTGCCTGGAGGTCCGGGGGATGGGAAAAACTGTTTTTT. Protein: CAWRSGGWEKLFF.

The V gene is TRBV9, the J gene TRBJ2-3, with D possibly being TRBD1 (6 bases). Germline CDR1 is SGDLS and CDR2 is YYNGEE. The CDR3 length is 15 residues. V gave up 0 bases and J gave up 5 bases, with 13 bases separating them. For the CDR3, the DNA is TGTGCCAGCAGCGTAGACAACAGGGCGGGAGATACGCAGTATTTT. Protein: CASSVDNRAGDTQYF.

The chain carries TRBV4-1 and TRBJ2-7; possibly TRBD1 for D (5 bases). The CDR3 is made up of 14 amino acids. V lost 0 bases and J 5 bases, leaving 11 bases between the germline ends. CDR1 MGHRA and CDR2 YSYEKL come from the germline V gene. The CDR3 here is CASSQDRVGNEQYF. CDR3 DNA sequence: TGCGCCAGCAGCCAAGACAGGGTAGGGAACGAGCAGTACTTC.

The rearrangement uses TRBV7-8 and TRBJ2-1; possibly TRBD1 for D (5 bases). The germline V gene has CDR1 SGHVS and CDR2 FQNEAQ. V lost 1 base, J lost 10 bases, and 8 bases lay in between. The length of the CDR3 is 12 residues. The CDR3 sequence is CASSLEGWEQFF. CDR3 nucleotides: TGTGCCAGCAGCTTAGAGGGGTGGGAGCAGTTCTTC.

The chain employs TRBV28 and TRBJ1-2, with 7 bases that match TRBD1. V shed 6 bases, J shed 6 bases, and the junction held 7 bases outside the gene matches. This CDR3 has 13 residues. Germline CDR1 is MDHEN and CDR2 is SYDVKM. DNA of the CDR3: TGTGCCAGCAGAACAGGGGACGGGGATGGCTACACCTTC. It yields the protein CASRTGDGDGYTF.

V usage is TRBV2 and J usage is TRBJ2-5; 15 bases are shared with TRBD2. V shed 6 bases, J shed 4 bases, and the junction held 3 bases outside the gene matches. The CDR3 runs to 15 residues. Germline V lookup: CDR1 SNHLY, CDR2 FYNNEI. The CDR3 reads CASRGLAGGLETQYF. CDR3 DNA: TGTGCCAGCAGGGGACTAGCGGGAGGTCTAGAGACCCAGTACTTC.

The chain is built from TRBV5-1 and TRBJ2-3; the D gene is possibly TRBD2 (5 bases). The V end lost 0 bases, the J end lost 6 bases, and 11 bases lay between the germline ends. Germline CDR1 reads SGHRS; CDR2 reads YFSETQ. The CDR3 covers 14 residues. The CDR3 coding sequence is TGCGCCAGCAGCTTGGCTCTCCGCGGGGATACGCAGTATTTT. Its translation: CASSLALRGDTQYF. The whole variable domain, remainder taken from reference TRBV5-1 and TRBJ2-3, is KAGVTQTPRYLIKTRGQQVTLSCSPISGHRSVSWYQQTPGQGLQFLFEYFSETQRNKGNFPGRFSGRQFSNSRSEMNVSTLELGDSALYLCASSLALRGDTQYFGPGTRLTVL.

The CDR3 DNA is TGTGCCAGCAGCCGGGGACAGATTAATGAAAAACTGTTTTTT. Translating it yields CASSRGQINEKLFF. This chain joins TRBV6-5 and TRBJ1-4; 7 bases match TRBD1. V shed 6 bases and J 4 bases; nucleotides not matched to a gene: 5. CDR3 length: 14 amino acids. The germline CDR1 and CDR2 sequences are MNHEY and SVGAGI.

The V call is TRBV27, the J call TRBJ1-3; 10 nucleotides align to TRBD1. The V gene's germline CDR1 is MNHEY and CDR2 SMNVEV (reference sequence). The CDR3 is made up of 15 amino acids. The V segment lost 6 bases and the J segment 3 bases; nucleotides outside the gene matches: 5. The CDR3: CASSTTGGLGNTIYF. For the CDR3, the DNA is TGTGCCAGCAGCACGACAGGGGGCCTTGGAAACACCATATATTTT.

CDR3 in amino acids: CASSDTERNEQFF. The CDR3 DNA reads TGTGCCAGCAGCGACACCGAGCGCAATGAGCAGTTCTTC. This sequence joins TRBV6-4 and TRBJ2-1; no clear D gene. With 6 bases removed from V and 6 bases from J, the gap between germline ends came to 12 bases. There are 13 residues in the CDR3. Germline V gene data show CDR1 as MRHNA and CDR2 as SNTAGT.

In its sample, this clone was seen a few times. This chain connects TRBV19 to TRBJ1-1; possible D gene TRBD1, 5 bases. Germline CDR1 reads LNHDA; CDR2 reads SQIVND (reference sequence). The CDR3 extends over 19 amino acids. V lost 4 bases and J 4 bases, leaving 28 bases between the germline ends. The CDR3 region is CASSKTEKGRSLSGTEAFF. The CDR3 nucleotides read TGTGCCAGTAGTAAAACTGAGAAGGGGCGAAGTTTGTCGGGCACTGAAGCTTTCTTT.

This chain connects TRBV19 to TRBJ1-1; no reliable D call. The CDR3 has 13 amino acids. Looked up from germline, CDR1 is LNHDA and CDR2 is SQIVND (reference sequence). The ends were cut back, 3 bases at V and 4 bases at J, with 9 bases in the middle. CDR3 DNA sequence: TGTGCCAGTAGTATTCAACGGGGCACTGAAGCTTTCTTT. Translation: CASSIQRGTEAFF. Using reference TRBV19 and TRBJ1-1 for the parts outside the CDR3, the full variable domain is DGGITQSPKYLFRKEGQNVTLSCEQNLNHDAMYWYRQDPGQGLRLIYYSQIVNDFQKGDIAEGYSVSREKKESFPLTVTSAQKNPTAFYLCASSIQRGTEAFFGQGTRLTVV.

This chain connects TRBV5-1 to TRBJ1-2; TRBD1 might be the D (5 bases). V was pared by 5 bases and J by 4 bases, with 24 bases between. This CDR3 is built from 17 residues. Germline loops: CDR1 SGHRS, CDR2 YFSETQ. The CDR3 reads CASREDITPIWGYGYTF. CDR3 sequence (DNA): TGCGCCAGCAGAGAGGACATTACCCCCATATGGGGCTATGGCTACACCTTC.